This T cell receptor (beta chain) derives from a study of blood T cell repertoires in COVID-19. Study details: The samples span acute and convalescent COVID-19 from the United States, Italy and Spain. T cells, B-cell-depleted T cells, or PBMCs provided the cDNA or gDNA that served as material.

The junction had 10 bases not matched to a gene; V was cut back by 8 bases and J by 6 bases. The length of the CDR3 is 15 residues. From germline, CDR1 is MDHEN and CDR2 SYDVKM. Per the original methods: Estimation of nucleated cell counts relied on the amplification of reference gene primers. Method: immunoSEQ multiplex PCR; TCRdb's copy keeps in-frame clones and lacks some. The V and J calls and clone size come from that table; D and trimming were worked out from the DNA. The sample consists of 50,000 to 75,000 clones, approximately 80% of them appearing once. Sequenced material: peripheral blood. This TCR came from an elderly man with active or convalescent COVID-19. The rearrangement joins TRBV28 to TRBJ2-1; 10 positions match TRBD2. In nucleotides, the CDR3 is TGTGCCAGCGCCACCGGGACTAGCGTTTCCAATGAGCAGTTCTTC. This translates into CASATGTSVSNEQFF.